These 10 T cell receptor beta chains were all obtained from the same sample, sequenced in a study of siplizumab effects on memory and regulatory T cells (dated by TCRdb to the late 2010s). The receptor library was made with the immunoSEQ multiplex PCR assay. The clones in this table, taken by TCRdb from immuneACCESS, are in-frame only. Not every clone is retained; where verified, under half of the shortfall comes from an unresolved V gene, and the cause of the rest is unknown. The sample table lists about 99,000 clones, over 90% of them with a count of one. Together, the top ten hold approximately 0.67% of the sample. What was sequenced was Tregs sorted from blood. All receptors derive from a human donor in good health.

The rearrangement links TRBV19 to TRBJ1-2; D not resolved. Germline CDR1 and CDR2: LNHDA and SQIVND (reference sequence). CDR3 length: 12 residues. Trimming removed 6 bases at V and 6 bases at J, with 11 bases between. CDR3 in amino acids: CASSQGLHGYTF. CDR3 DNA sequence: TGTGCCAGTAGCCAAGGGCTTCATGGCTACACCTTC.

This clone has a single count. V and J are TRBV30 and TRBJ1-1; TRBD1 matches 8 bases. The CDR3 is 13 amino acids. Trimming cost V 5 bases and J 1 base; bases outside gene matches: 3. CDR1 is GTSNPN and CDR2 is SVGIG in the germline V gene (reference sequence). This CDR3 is CAWGGQANTEAFF. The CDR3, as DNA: TGTGCCTGGGGGGGACAGGCGAACACTGAAGCTTTCTTT.

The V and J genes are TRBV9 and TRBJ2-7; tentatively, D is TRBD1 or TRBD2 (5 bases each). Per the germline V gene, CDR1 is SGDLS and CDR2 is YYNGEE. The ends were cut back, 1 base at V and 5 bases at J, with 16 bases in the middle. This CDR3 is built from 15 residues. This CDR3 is CASSVYGAFGDEQYF. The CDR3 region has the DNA TGTGCCAGCAGCGTATACGGGGCCTTTGGGGACGAGCAGTACTTC.

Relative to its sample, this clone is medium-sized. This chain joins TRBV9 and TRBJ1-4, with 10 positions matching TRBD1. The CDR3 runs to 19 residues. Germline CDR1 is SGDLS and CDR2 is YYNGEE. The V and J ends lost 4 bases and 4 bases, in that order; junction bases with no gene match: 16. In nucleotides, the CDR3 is TGTGCCAGCAGCCTCGGGACAGGGGAAAGTTCAATTGGTAATGAAAAACTGTTTTTT. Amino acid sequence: CASSLGTGESSIGNEKLFF.

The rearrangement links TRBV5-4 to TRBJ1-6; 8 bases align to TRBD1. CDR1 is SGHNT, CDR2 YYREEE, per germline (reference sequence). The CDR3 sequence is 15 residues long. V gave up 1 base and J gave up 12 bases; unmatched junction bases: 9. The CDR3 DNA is TGTGCCAGCAGCTTGTTGGGACAGGTACTCGGACCCCTCCACTTT. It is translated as CASSLLGQVLGPLHF.

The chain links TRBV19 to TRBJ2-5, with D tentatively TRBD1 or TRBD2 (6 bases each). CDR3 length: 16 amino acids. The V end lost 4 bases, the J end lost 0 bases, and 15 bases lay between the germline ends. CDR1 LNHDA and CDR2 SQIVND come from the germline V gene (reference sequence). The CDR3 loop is CASSRVPGAYQETQYF. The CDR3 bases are TGTGCCAGTAGTAGAGTACCGGGGGCGTACCAAGAGACCCAGTACTTC.

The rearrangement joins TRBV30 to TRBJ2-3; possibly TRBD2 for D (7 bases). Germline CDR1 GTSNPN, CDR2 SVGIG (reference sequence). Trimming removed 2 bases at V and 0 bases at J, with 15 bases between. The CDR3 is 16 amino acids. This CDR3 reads CAWSTGGQRSTDTQYF. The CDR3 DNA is TGTGCCTGGAGTACGGGGGGCCAGCGGAGCACAGATACGCAGTATTTT.

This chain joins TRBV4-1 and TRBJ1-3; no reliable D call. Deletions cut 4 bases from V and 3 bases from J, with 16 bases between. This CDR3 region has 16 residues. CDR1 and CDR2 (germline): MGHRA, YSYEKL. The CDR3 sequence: CASSPGIKDYGNTIYF. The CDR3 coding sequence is TGCGCCAGCAGCCCCGGGATCAAGGATTATGGAAACACCATATATTTT.

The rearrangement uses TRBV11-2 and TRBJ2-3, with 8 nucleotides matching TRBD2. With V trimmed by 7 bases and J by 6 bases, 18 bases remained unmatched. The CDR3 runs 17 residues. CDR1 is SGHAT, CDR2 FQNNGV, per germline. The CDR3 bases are TGTGCCAGCACCCAAGGGAAGGGCGGGAGGCCCATGGATACGCAGTATTTT. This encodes CASTQGKGGRPMDTQYF.

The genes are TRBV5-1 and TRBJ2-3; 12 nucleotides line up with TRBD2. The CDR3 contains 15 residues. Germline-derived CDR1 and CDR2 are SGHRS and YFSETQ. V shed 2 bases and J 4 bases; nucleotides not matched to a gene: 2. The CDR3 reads CASSLRTSGADTQYF. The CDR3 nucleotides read TGCGCCAGCAGCTTACGGACTAGCGGGGCAGATACGCAGTATTTT.